This record looks at one T cell receptor beta chain sequence and its context. CDR1 SGDLS and CDR2 YYNGEE come from the germline V gene. The ends lost 0 bases at V and 0 bases at J; junction bases unmatched: 3. The CDR3 extends over 16 amino acids. This specimen belongs to a study of T cell responses to AZD1222 COVID-19 vaccine. Some clones are missing from TCRdb's copy, which holds only in-frame ones; the method was immunoSEQ multiplex PCR. The sample has about 150,000 clones; approximately 88% are singletons. The sequence was collected from an adult in good health. Material: peripheral blood, obtained on day 0 of MenACWY control vaccination. The chain employs TRBV9 and TRBJ2-1; 7 nucleotides align to TRBD2. DNA for the CDR3: TGTGCCAGCAGCGTAGTCGGCGGGAGCTCCTACAATGAGCAGTTCTTC. Residues: CASSVVGGSSYNEQFF. The full variable domain, rest sourced from reference TRBV9 and TRBJ2-1, is DSGVTQTPKHLITATGQRVTLRCSPRSGDLSVYWYQQSLDQGLQFLIQYYNGEERAKGNILERFSAQQFPDLHSELNLSSLELGDSALYFCASSVVGGSSYNEQFFGPGTRLTVL.